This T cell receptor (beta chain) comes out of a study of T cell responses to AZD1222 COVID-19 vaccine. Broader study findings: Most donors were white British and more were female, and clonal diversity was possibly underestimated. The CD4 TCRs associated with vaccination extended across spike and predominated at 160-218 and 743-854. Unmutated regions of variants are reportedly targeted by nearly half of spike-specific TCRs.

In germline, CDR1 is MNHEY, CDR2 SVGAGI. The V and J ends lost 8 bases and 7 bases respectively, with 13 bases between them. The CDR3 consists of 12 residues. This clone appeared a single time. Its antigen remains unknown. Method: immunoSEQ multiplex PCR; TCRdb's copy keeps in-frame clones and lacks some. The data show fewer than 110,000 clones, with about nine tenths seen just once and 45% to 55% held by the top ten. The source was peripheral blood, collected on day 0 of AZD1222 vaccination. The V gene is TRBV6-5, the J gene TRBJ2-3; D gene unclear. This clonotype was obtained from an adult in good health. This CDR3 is CASVNPANTQYF. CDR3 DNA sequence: TGTGCCAGCGTCAATCCTGCTAATACGCAGTATTTT.